Sequencing of this T cell receptor (beta chain) was carried out in a study of cytomegalovirus exposure and HLA in healthy donors. Trimming removed 6 bases from V and 4 bases from J, with 15 bases in between. Germline V lookup: CDR1 MNHEY, CDR2 SVGAGI. CDR3 length: 14 residues. 13 Jbeta primers and 60 Vbeta primers were used for the PCR. TCRdb's table, derived via immunoSEQ multiplex PCR, lists solely in-frame clones and lacks some. The table includes more than 150,000 clones, more than 70% detected once. The source is a boy younger than 18 in good health and CMV-seronegative. Sequencing was done on a sample of PBMCs. The chain couples TRBV6-5 to TRBJ1-1, with a tentative D call TRBD1 (5 bases). The CDR3 here is CASSRPGLSTEAFF. CDR3 DNA sequence: TGTGCCAGCAGCCGTCCAGGGCTTTCCACTGAAGCTTTCTTT.